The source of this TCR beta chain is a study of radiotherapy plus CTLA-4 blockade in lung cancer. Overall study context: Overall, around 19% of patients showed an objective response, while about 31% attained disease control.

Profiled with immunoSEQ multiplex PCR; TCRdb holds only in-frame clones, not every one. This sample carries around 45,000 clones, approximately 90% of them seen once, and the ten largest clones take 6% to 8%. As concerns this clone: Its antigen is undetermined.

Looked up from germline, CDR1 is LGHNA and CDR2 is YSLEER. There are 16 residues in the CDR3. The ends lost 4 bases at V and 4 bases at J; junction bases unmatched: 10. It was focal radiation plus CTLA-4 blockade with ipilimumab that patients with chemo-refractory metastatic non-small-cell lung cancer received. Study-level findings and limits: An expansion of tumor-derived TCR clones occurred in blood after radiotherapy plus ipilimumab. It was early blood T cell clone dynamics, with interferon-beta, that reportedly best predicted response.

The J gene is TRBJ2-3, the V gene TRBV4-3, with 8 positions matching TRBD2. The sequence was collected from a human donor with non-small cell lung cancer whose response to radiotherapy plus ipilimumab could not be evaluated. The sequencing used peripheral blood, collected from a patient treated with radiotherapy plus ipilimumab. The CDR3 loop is CASSPTSADRSDTQYF. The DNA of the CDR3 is TGCGCCAGCAGCCCGACTAGCGCCGACCGCTCAGATACGCAGTATTTT.